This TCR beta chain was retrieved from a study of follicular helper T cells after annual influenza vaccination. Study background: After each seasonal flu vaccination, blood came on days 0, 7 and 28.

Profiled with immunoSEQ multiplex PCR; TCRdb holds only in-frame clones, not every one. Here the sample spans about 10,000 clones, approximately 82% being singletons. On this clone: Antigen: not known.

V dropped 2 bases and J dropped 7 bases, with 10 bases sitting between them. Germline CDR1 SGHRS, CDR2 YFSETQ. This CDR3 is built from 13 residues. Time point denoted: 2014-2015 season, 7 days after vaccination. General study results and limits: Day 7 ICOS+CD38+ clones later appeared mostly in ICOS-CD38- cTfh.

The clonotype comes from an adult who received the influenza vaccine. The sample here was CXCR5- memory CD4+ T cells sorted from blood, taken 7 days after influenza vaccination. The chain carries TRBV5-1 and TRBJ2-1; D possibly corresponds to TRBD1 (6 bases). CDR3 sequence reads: CASSLTGMNEQFF. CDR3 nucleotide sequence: TGCGCCAGCAGCTTAACAGGGATGAATGAGCAGTTCTTC.